One sample yielded the 3 T cell receptor beta chains listed below, sequenced in a study of T cells in Graves' hyperthyroidism and ophthalmopathy. TCR beta CDR3 regions were amplified from RNA transcripts. The HTBI primer set drove a first-round RT-PCR of the TCR CDR3. Each CDR3 protein gets one entry after TCRdb re-called the multiplex PCR reads with MiXCR. There are some 720,000 distinct CDR3 sequences in the sample; roughly 15% occur only once, and around 8% lies in the top ten. Sequencing was performed on blood. The receptors were sampled from a man between 18 and 29 years old with Graves' hyperthyroidism.

In its sample, this clonotype was seen a few times. The chain is built from TRBV18 and TRBJ1-4, with D possibly TRBD1 on 5 matching bases. Germline CDR1 KGHSH, CDR2 LQKENI. The CDR3 consists of 14 residues. Trimming pared 6 bases from V and 3 bases from J, leaving 11 bases between. CDR3 nucleotide sequence: TGTGCCAGCTCCCTCCGGGACCCTAATGAAAAACTGTTTTTT. It yields the protein CASSLRDPNEKLFF. Using reference TRBV18 and TRBJ1-4 for the parts outside the CDR3, the full variable domain is NAGVMQNPRHLVRRRGQEARLRCSPMKGHSHVYWYRQLPEEGLKFMVYLQKENIIDESGMPKERFSAEFPKEGPSILRIQQVVRGDSAAYFCASSLRDPNEKLFFGSGTQLSVL.

The chain couples TRBV10-3 to TRBJ2-1; TRBD1 matches 9 bases. The CDR3 sequence is 15 residues long. Germline V gives CDR1 ENHRY, CDR2 SYGVKD. V was clipped by 4 bases and J by 6 bases; unmatched bases: 7. CDR3 loop: CAISGPGQGSNEQFF. Here the CDR3 DNA reads TGTGCCATCAGTGGGCCGGGACAGGGCTCCAATGAGCAGTTCTTC.

This clonotype appeared a few times. The genes are TRBV27 and TRBJ2-3; possible D gene TRBD1, 6 bases. V gave up 4 bases and J gave up 5 bases, with 22 bases separating them. Per the germline V gene, CDR1 is MNHEY and CDR2 is SMNVEV (reference sequence). This CDR3 contains 17 residues. The CDR3 is CASSCSGPSIGGDTQYF. CDR3 nucleotides: TGTGCCAGCAGTTGCTCCGGGCCGTCCATAGGGGGAGATACGCAGTATTTT.